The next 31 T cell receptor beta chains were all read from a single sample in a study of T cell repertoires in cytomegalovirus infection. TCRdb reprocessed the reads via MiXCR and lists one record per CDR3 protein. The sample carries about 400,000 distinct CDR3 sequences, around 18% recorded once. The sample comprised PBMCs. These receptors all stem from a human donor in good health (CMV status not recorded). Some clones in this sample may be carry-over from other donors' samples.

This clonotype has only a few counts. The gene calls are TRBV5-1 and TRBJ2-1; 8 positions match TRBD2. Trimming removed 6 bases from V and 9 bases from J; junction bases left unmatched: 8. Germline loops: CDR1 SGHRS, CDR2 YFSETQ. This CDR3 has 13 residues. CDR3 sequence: CASTPGLAREQFF. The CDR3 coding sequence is TGCGCCAGCACCCCCGGACTAGCCCGTGAGCAGTTCTTC.

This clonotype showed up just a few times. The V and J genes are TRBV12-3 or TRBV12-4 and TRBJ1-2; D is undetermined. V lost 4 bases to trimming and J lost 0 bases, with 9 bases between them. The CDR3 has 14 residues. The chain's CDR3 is CASSSRPSNYGYTF. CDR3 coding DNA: TGTGCCAGCAGTTCGCGACCTTCTAACTATGGCTACACCTTC.

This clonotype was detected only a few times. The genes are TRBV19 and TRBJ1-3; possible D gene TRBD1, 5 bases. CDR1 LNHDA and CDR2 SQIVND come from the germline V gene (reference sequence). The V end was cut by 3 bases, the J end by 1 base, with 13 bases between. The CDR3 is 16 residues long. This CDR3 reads CASSILIGGSGNTIYF. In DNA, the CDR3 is TGTGCCAGTAGTATTTTGATCGGGGGGTCTGGAAACACCATATATTTT.

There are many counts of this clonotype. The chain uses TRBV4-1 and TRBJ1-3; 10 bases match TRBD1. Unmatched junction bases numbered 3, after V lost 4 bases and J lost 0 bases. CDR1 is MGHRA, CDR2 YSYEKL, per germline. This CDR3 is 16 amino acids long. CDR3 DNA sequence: TGCGCCAGCAGCCCGGGACAGGGGAGCTCTGGAAACACCATATATTTT. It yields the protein CASSPGQGSSGNTIYF.

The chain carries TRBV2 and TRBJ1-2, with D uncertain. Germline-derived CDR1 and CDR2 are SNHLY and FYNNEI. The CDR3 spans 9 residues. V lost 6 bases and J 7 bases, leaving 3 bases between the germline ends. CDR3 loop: CASRSGYTF. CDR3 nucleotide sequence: TGTGCCAGCAGATCTGGCTACACCTTC.

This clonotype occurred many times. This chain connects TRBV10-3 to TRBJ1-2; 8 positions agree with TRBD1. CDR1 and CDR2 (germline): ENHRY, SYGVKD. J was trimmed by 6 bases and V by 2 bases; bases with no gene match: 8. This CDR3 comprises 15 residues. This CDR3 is CAISESSGQGHGYTF. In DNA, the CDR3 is TGTGCCATCAGTGAGAGTTCTGGACAGGGTCATGGCTACACCTTC.

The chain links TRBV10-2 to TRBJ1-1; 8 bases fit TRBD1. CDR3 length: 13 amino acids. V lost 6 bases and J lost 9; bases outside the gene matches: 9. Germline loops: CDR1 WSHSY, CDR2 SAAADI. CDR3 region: CASRDGTGNQAFF. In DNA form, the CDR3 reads TGCGCCAGCAGAGACGGGACAGGAAATCAAGCTTTCTTT.

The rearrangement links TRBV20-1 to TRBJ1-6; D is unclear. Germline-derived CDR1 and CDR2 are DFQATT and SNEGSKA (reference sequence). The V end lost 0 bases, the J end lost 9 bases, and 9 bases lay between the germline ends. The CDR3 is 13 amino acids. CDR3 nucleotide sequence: TGCAGTGCTAGAGATCAGGAAATTTCACCCCTCCACTTT. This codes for CSARDQEISPLHF.

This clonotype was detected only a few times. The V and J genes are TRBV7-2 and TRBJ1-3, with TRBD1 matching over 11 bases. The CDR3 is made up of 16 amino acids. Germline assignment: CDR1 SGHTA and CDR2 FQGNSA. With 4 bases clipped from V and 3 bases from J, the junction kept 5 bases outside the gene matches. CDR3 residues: CASSSGQGAHGNTIYF. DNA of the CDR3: TGTGCCAGCAGCTCCGGACAGGGGGCGCATGGAAACACCATATATTTT.

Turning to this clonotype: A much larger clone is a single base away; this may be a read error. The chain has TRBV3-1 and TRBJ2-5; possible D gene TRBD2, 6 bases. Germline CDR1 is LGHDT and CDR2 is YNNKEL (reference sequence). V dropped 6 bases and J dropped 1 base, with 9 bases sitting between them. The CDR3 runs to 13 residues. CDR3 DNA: TGTGCCAGCAGATGGGACTTCCAAGAGACCCAGTACTTC. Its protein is CASRWDFQETQYF.

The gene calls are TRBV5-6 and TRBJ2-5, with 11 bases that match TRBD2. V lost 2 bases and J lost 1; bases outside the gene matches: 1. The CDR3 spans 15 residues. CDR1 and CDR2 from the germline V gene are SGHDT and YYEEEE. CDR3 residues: CASSFTSGSQETQYF. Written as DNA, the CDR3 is TGTGCCAGCAGCTTCACTAGCGGGAGCCAAGAGACCCAGTACTTC. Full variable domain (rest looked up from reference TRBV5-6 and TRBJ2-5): DAGVTQSPTHLIKTRGQQVTLRCSPKSGHDTVSWYQQALGQGPQFIFQYYEEEERQRGNFPDRFSGHQFPNYSSELNVNALLLGDSALYLCASSFTSGSQETQYFGPGTRLLVL.

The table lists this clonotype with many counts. CDR3 region: CASSLMREPPYEQYF. The CDR3 DNA follows: TGTGCCAGCAGCCTGATGCGGGAGCCTCCCTACGAGCAGTACTTC. The chain couples TRBV7-2 to TRBJ2-7; the match to TRBD2 covers 7 bases. Trimming removed 5 bases from V and 2 bases from J; junction bases left unmatched: 9. The germline gives CDR1 SGHTA, CDR2 FQGNSA. This CDR3 region has 15 residues.

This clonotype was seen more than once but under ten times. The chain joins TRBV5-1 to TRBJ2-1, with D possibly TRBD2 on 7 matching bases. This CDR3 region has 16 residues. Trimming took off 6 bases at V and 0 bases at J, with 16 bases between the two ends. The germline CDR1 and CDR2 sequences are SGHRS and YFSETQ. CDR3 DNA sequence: TGCGCCAGCACCATACGGGGGGCGAGCTCCTACAATGAGCAGTTCTTC. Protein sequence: CASTIRGASSYNEQFF.

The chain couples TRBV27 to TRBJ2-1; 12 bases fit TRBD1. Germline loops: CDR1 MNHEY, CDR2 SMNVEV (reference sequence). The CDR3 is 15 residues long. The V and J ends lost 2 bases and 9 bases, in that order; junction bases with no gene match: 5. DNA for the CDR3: TGTGCCAGCAGTTTAGGAGGGACAGGGGGCAGTGAGCAGTTCTTC. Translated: CASSLGGTGGSEQFF.

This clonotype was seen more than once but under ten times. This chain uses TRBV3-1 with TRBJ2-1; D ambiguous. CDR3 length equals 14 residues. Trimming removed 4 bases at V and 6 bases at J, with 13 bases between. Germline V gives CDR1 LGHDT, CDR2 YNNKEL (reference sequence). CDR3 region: CASSPRTDANEQFF. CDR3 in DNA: TGTGCCAGCAGCCCTCGGACCGACGCCAATGAGCAGTTCTTC.

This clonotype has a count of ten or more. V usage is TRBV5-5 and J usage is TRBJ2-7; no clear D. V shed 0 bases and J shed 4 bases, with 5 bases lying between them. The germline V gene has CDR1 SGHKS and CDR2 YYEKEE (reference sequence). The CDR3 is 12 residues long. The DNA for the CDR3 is TGTGCCAGCAGCTTGGATTTTTACGAGCAGTACTTC. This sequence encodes CASSLDFYEQYF.

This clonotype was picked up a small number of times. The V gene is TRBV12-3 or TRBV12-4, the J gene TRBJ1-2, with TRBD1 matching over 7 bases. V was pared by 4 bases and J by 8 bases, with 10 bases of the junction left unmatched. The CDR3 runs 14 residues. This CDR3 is CASSSHYRDSGYTF. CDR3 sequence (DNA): TGTGCCAGCAGTTCACACTACCGGGACAGCGGCTACACCTTC.

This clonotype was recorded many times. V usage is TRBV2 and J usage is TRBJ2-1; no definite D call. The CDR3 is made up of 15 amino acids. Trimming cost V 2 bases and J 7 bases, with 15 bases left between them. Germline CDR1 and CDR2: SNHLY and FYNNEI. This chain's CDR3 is CASSEILQAQNEQFF. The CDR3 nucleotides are TGTGCCAGCAGTGAAATCCTCCAGGCGCAGAATGAGCAGTTCTTC.

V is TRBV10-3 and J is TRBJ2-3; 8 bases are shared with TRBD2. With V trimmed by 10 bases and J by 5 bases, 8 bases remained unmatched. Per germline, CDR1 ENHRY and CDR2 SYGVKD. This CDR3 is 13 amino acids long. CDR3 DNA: TGTGCCACAAGCGGGAGAAGTGAAGATACGCAGTATTTT. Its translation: CATSGRSEDTQYF.

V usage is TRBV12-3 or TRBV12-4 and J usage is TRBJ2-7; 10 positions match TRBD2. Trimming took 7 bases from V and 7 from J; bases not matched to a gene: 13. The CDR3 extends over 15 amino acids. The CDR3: CASTISSGGHYEQYF. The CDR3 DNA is TGTGCCAGCACCATCTCTAGCGGGGGCCATTATGAGCAGTACTTC.

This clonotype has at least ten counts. In DNA form, the CDR3 reads TGTGCCAGCAGCTTACTATGGGAACATTCACCCCTCCACTTT. Encoded protein: CASSLLWEHSPLHF. The J gene is TRBJ1-6, the V gene TRBV7-2; D remains ambiguous. The V end lost 2 bases, the J end lost 8 bases, and 10 bases lay between the germline ends. This CDR3 region has 14 residues. Germline V lookup: CDR1 SGHTA, CDR2 FQGNSA.

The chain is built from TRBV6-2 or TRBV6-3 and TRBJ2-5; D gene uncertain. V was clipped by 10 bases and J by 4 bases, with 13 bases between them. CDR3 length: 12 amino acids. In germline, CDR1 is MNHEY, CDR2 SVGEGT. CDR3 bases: TGTGCCACCCGGTGGGCAGGAGAGACCCAGTACTTC. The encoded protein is CATRWAGETQYF.

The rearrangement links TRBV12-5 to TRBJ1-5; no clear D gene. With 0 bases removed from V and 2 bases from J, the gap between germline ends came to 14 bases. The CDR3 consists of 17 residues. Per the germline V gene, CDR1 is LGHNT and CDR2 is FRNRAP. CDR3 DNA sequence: TGTGCTAGTGGTTTGGTCGTAACGGGTAAGGGCAATCAGCCCCAGCATTTT. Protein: CASGLVVTGKGNQPQHF.

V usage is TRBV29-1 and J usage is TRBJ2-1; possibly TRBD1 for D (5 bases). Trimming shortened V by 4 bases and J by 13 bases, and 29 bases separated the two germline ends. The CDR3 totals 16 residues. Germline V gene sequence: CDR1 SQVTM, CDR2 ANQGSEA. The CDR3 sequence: CSVVVPTAKSYNGQFF. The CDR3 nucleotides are TGCAGCGTTGTTGTCCCGACAGCTAAATCTTACAATGGACAGTTCTTC.

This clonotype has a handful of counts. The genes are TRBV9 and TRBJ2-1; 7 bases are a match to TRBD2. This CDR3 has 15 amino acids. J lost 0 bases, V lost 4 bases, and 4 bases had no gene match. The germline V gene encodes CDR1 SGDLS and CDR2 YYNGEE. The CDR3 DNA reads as TGTGCCAGCAGCCCCGGGGGGAACTCCTACAATGAGCAGTTCTTC. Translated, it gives CASSPGGNSYNEQFF.

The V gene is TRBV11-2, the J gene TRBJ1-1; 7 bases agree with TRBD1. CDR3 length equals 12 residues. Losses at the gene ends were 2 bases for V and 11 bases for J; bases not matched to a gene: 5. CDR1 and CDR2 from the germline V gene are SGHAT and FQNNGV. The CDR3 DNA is TGTGCCAGCAGCTTACAGGGGGGCAGTGCTTTCTTT. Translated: CASSLQGGSAFF.

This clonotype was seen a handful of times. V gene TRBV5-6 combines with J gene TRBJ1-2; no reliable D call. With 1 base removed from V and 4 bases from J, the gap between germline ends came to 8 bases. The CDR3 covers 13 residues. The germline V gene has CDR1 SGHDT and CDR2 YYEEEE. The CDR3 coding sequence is TGTGCCAGCAGCTTGATTCGGTCCTATGGCTACACCTTC. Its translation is CASSLIRSYGYTF. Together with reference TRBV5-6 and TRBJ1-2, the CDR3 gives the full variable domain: DAGVTQSPTHLIKTRGQQVTLRCSPKSGHDTVSWYQQALGQGPQFIFQYYEEEERQRGNFPDRFSGHQFPNYSSELNVNALLLGDSALYLCASSLIRSYGYTFGSGTRLTVV.

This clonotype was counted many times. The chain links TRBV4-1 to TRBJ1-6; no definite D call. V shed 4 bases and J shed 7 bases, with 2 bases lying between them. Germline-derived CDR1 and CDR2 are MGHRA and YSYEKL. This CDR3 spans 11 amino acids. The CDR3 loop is CASSPNSPLHF. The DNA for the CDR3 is TGCGCCAGCAGCCCCAATTCACCCCTCCACTTT.

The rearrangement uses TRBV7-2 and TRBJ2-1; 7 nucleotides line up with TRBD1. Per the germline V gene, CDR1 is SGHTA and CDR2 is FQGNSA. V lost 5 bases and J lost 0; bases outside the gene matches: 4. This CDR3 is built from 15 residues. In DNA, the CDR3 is TGTGCCAGCAGCGTCGGGACAGTCTCCTACAATGAGCAGTTCTTC. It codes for CASSVGTVSYNEQFF.

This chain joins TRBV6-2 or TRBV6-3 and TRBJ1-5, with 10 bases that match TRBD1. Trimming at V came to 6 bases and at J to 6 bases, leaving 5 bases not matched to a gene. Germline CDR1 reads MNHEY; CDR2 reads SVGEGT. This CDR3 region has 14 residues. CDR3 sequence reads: CASRPRTGGQPQHF. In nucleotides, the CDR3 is TGTGCCAGCAGACCCCGGACAGGGGGTCAGCCCCAGCATTTT.

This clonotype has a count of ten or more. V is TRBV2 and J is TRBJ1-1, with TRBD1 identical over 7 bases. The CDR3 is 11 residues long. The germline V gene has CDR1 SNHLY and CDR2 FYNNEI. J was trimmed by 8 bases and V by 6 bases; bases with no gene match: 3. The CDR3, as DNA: TGTGCCAGCAGGGGACAGAAGGAAGCTTTCTTT. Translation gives CASRGQKEAFF.